Following are 26 T cell receptor beta chains from one sample sequenced in a study of T-cell reconstitution after alpha-beta-depleted transplantation in children (dated by TCRdb to 2016 to 2017). Library creation used PCR. Sequencing was performed on an Illumina HiSeq 2500. To normalize quantification of the TCRbeta repertoire, the TCR libraries were built with molecular barcoding that relied on unique molecular identifiers. TCRdb took the public reads, trimmed them with fastp at Q25, ran MiXCR for clone calling and kept in-frame beta chains. Rows merge per CDR3 protein into single entries with the most common DNA and genes. The sample includes approximately 200,000 distinct CDR3 sequences, with roughly 15% observed a single time. The top ten hold over 10% of the sample. Sequenced material: PBMCs from the stem cell graft donor, taken from the stem cell graft. These receptors were obtained from a human donor who donated a stem cell graft to a child with acute lymphoblastic leukemia.

This clonotype was counted ten times or more. The V gene is TRBV5-5, the J gene TRBJ2-1; 12 nucleotides align to TRBD2. The CDR3 is 17 amino acids. In germline, CDR1 is SGHKS, CDR2 YYEKEE (reference sequence). V gave up 0 bases and J gave up 6 bases; unmatched junction bases: 7. The CDR3 reads CASSLALAGGPGNEQFF. The CDR3 DNA follows: TGTGCCAGCAGCTTGGCGCTAGCGGGAGGGCCGGGCAATGAGCAGTTCTTC.

Many counts were recorded for this clonotype. This rearrangement joins TRBV10-2 to TRBJ2-5; 13 nucleotides align to TRBD2. The length of the CDR3 is 16 residues. Trimming cost V 6 bases and J 4 bases; bases outside gene matches: 8. Germline loops: CDR1 WSHSY, CDR2 SAAADI. The CDR3 DNA follows: TGCGCCAGCAGAAAACTAGCGGGAGGGCCTGCAGAGACCCAGTACTTC. Residues: CASRKLAGGPAETQYF.

This clonotype was observed many times. The CDR3 nucleotides are TGCAGTGCTACCCCTTCCCGGGACAGGGGATGGGAGACCCAGTACTTC. Its translation: CSATPSRDRGWETQYF. V usage is TRBV20-1 and J usage is TRBJ2-5; 10 nucleotides line up with TRBD1. Looked up from germline, CDR1 is DFQATT and CDR2 is SNEGSKA (reference sequence). Trimming at V came to 4 bases and at J to 5 bases, leaving 13 bases not matched to a gene. The CDR3 length is 16 residues.

This chain uses TRBV30 with TRBJ2-1, with 9 bases identical to TRBD2. V was pared by 2 bases and J by 3 bases, with 8 bases of the junction left unmatched. This CDR3 spans 16 amino acids. Germline CDR1 GTSNPN, CDR2 SVGIG (reference sequence). CDR3 amino acids: CAWSLRLAGIYNEQFF. The CDR3 nucleotides read TGTGCCTGGAGTCTCCGGCTAGCGGGAATCTACAATGAGCAGTTCTTC.

In this sample, this clonotype turned up a few times. The V gene is TRBV30, the J gene TRBJ1-1, with 7 bases matching TRBD1. Per the germline V gene, CDR1 is GTSNPN and CDR2 is SVGIG (reference sequence). J gave up 5 bases and V 3 bases, and 3 bases lay outside the gene matches. This CDR3 is 12 amino acids long. Here the CDR3 DNA reads TGTGCCTGGAGGAAGACAGGGACTGAAGCTTTCTTT. Translated: CAWRKTGTEAFF.

This clonotype has a count of ten or more. This sequence joins TRBV6-1 and TRBJ2-5; TRBD2 might be the D (5 bases). There are 14 residues in the CDR3. V gave up 3 bases and J gave up 1 base, with 9 bases separating them. Germline loops: CDR1 MNHNS, CDR2 SASEGT. The CDR3 is CASSEREGQETQYF. In DNA form, the CDR3 reads TGTGCCAGCAGTGAGCGTGAGGGCCAAGAGACCCAGTACTTC.

This clonotype was recorded many times. V is TRBV29-1 and J is TRBJ2-1; 10 bases are shared with TRBD2. V was pared by 4 bases and J by 4 bases, with 16 bases of the junction left unmatched. This CDR3 contains 18 residues. CDR1 and CDR2 from the germline V gene are SQVTM and ANQGSEA. CDR3 bases: TGCAGCGTTGGTGGCTCGGGGCTAGCGGGAGTAGGGTACAATGAGCAGTTCTTC. This translates into CSVGGSGLAGVGYNEQFF.

This clonotype was observed a few times. The genes are TRBV11-2 and TRBJ1-5; D perhaps matches TRBD1 (6 bases). The V gene's germline CDR1 is SGHAT and CDR2 FQNNGV. Trimming removed 3 bases from V and 5 bases from J, with 11 bases in between. The CDR3 extends over 14 amino acids. The CDR3 DNA is TGTGCCAGCAGCTTCGGGGGGCAGGATCAGCCCCAGCATTTT. Translation: CASSFGGQDQPQHF. The variable domain in full, completed from reference TRBV11-2 and TRBJ1-5, reads EAGVAQSPRYKIIEKRQSVAFWCNPISGHATLYWYQQILGQGPKLLIQFQNNGVVDDSQLPKDRFSAERLKGVDSTLKIQPAKLEDSAVYLCASSFGGQDQPQHFGDGTRLSIL.

This clonotype was detected only a few times. The J gene is TRBJ2-7, the V gene TRBV12-3 or TRBV12-4, with 10 positions matching TRBD1. The trim removed 1 base at V and 3 bases at J, leaving 3 bases unmatched. The CDR3 is made up of 15 amino acids. CDR3 DNA sequence: TGTGCCAGCAGTTTAGGGACAGGGGGTGTCTACGAGCAGTACTTC. This translates into CASSLGTGGVYEQYF.

This clonotype has a handful of counts. The V and J genes are TRBV7-9 and TRBJ1-4, with 12 bases identical to TRBD1. The CDR3 totals 16 residues. The germline V gene has CDR1 SEHNR and CDR2 FQNEAQ (reference sequence). The V segment lost 7 bases and the J segment 7 bases; nucleotides outside the gene matches: 10. Here the CDR3 reads CASTPGTGGASEKLFF. For the CDR3, the DNA is TGTGCCAGCACCCCTGGGACAGGGGGCGCGAGTGAAAAACTGTTTTTT. Full variable domain (missing parts from reference TRBV7-9 and TRBJ1-4): DTGVSQNPRHKITKRGQNVTFRCDPISEHNRLYWYRQTLGQGPEFLTYFQNEAQLEKSRLLSDRFSAERPKGSFSTLEIQRTEQGDSAMYLCASTPGTGGASEKLFFGSGTQLSVL.

This clonotype was found many times. The chain joins TRBV25-1 to TRBJ2-7, with TRBD2 matching 10 bases. The V segment lost 3 bases and the J segment 3 bases; nucleotides outside the gene matches: 8. The germline V gene has CDR1 MGHDK and CDR2 SYGVNS. CDR3 length: 16 residues. CDR3 loop: CASSDELAGAVYEQYF. The CDR3, as DNA: TGTGCCAGCAGTGACGAGCTAGCGGGAGCAGTCTACGAGCAGTACTTC.

This clonotype was seen repeatedly, ten times or more. The V gene is TRBV29-1, the J gene TRBJ2-1; weak D call: TRBD1 (6 bases). Per germline, CDR1 SQVTM and CDR2 ANQGSEA. V was shortened by 6 bases and J by 3 bases, with 12 bases between the two germline ends. The CDR3 contains 13 residues. CDR3 in DNA: TGCAGCGTCCGAGGGGGAAACTACAATGAGCAGTTCTTC. This codes for CSVRGGNYNEQFF.

At least ten counts were recorded for this clonotype. The chain employs TRBV6-2 or TRBV6-3 and TRBJ2-2, with no clear D. This CDR3 has 13 residues. The V and J ends lost 7 bases and 7 bases respectively, with 13 bases between them. The V gene's germline CDR1 is MNHEY and CDR2 SVGEGT. The CDR3: CASMRRWNGELFF. The DNA for the CDR3 is TGTGCCAGCATGCGCAGGTGGAACGGGGAGCTGTTTTTT.

In this sample, this clonotype turned up many times. CDR3 residues: CAIRDHTGGSGNTIYF. DNA of the CDR3: TGTGCCATCAGGGACCACACAGGGGGTTCTGGAAACACCATATATTTT. V usage is TRBV10-3 and J usage is TRBJ1-3, with 8 nucleotides matching TRBD1. In germline, CDR1 is ENHRY, CDR2 SYGVKD. V shed 6 bases, J shed 1 base, and the junction held 8 bases outside the gene matches. CDR3 length: 16 amino acids.

In this sample, this clonotype turned up many times. V usage is TRBV21-1 and J usage is TRBJ2-5; TRBD1 reflects the table's D call only, with no check against the DNA. TRBV21-1 is assigned pseudogene status. CDR3 length: 16 amino acids. The CDR3 bases are TGTGCCAGCAGCCCGCGACAGGGGTTGTGCCAAGAGACCCAGTACTTC. Translating gives CASSPRQGLCQETQYF.

Notes on this clonotype: A much larger clone lies one base from this, so it may be a read error. The genes are TRBV4-1 and TRBJ2-3; 8 bases map to TRBD1. With V trimmed by 1 base and J by 9 bases, 9 bases remained unmatched. CDR3 length: 15 amino acids. Looked up from germline, CDR1 is MGHRA and CDR2 is YSYEKL. The CDR3 DNA sequence: TGCGCCAGCAGCCAAGTCCCCAGGGGGCAAGAAACGCAGTATTTT. It encodes CASSQVPRGQETQYF.

In this sample, this clonotype turned up many times. The chain employs TRBV29-1 and TRBJ2-2, with 12 bases fitting TRBD1. CDR1 and CDR2 (germline): SQVTM, ANQGSEA. CDR3 length equals 16 residues. V shed 7 bases and J 6 bases; nucleotides not matched to a gene: 12. Written as DNA, the CDR3 is TGCAGCGCTAGGGACAGGGGGCGCGTTAGGCCCGGGGAGCTGTTTTTT. Translation gives CSARDRGRVRPGELFF.

This clonotype was seen ten or more times. V gene TRBV7-8 combines with J gene TRBJ2-2; D may be TRBD2 (5 bases). This CDR3 is built from 14 residues. V lost 3 bases and J lost 2, with 7 bases in between. The V gene's germline CDR1 is SGHVS and CDR2 FQNEAQ. DNA of the CDR3: TGTGCCAGCAGCTTCCTAGCTAACACCGGGGAGCTGTTTTTT. Amino acids: CASSFLANTGELFF.

The table lists this clonotype with many counts. The genes are TRBV6-5 and TRBJ1-1; D is unclear. V lost 6 bases and J 8 bases, leaving 16 bases between the germline ends. The CDR3 is 13 residues long. Germline loops: CDR1 MNHEY, CDR2 SVGAGI. CDR3 region: CASRLSGDPEAFF. CDR3 sequence (DNA): TGTGCCAGCAGACTTTCAGGAGACCCCGAAGCTTTCTTT.

This clonotype was detected a few times. The chain combines TRBV6-5 with TRBJ2-1, with D tentatively TRBD2 (6 bases). V was clipped by 0 bases and J by 0 bases, with 15 bases between them. This CDR3 spans 18 amino acids. From germline, CDR1 is MNHEY and CDR2 SVGAGI. CDR3 amino acids: CASSYSIWRSGSYNEQFF. The CDR3 nucleotides read TGTGCCAGCAGTTACTCGATATGGCGTAGCGGCTCCTACAATGAGCAGTTCTTC.

The table lists this clonotype with many counts. The V gene is TRBV5-1, the J gene TRBJ2-1; TRBD2 matches 13 bases. The CDR3 spans 13 residues. Germline V gives CDR1 SGHRS, CDR2 YFSETQ. The J segment lost 15 bases and the V segment lost 5 bases, leaving 8 bases of the junction unmatched. The CDR3 DNA follows: TGCGCCAGCAGTTCGGGACTAGCGGGATTATGGTTCTTC. Encoded protein: CASSSGLAGLWFF.

This clonotype appeared many times. The chain couples TRBV12-3 or TRBV12-4 to TRBJ2-2; D uncertain. The V and J ends lost 7 bases and 3 bases respectively, with 15 bases between them. This CDR3 comprises 15 residues. The chain's CDR3 is CASTLIVRYTGELFF. CDR3 DNA: TGTGCCAGCACCTTAATTGTACGTTACACCGGGGAGCTGTTTTTT.

This clonotype was observed many times. The CDR3 region has the DNA TGCAGTGCTAGAGATAGGCAGCTAGCCAAAAACATTCAGTACTTC. Its translation: CSARDRQLAKNIQYF. The chain recombines TRBV20-1 with TRBJ2-4, with no clear D. Germline V lookup: CDR1 DFQATT, CDR2 SNEGSKA (reference sequence). The CDR3 is 15 amino acids. V shed 0 bases and J shed 0 bases, with 9 bases lying between them.

This clonotype was seen many times. J is TRBJ2-7 and V is TRBV5-1; 8 nucleotides match TRBD1. With 0 bases clipped from V and 4 bases from J, the junction kept 9 bases outside the gene matches. Germline V CDR1 and CDR2: SGHRS, YFSETQ. The CDR3 length is 16 residues. CDR3 coding DNA: TGCGCCAGCAGCTTGGCTGGACAGGGCGTAACATACGAGCAGTACTTC. Translation gives CASSLAGQGVTYEQYF. The variable domain in full, completed from reference TRBV5-1 and TRBJ2-7, reads KAGVTQTPRYLIKTRGQQVTLSCSPISGHRSVSWYQQTPGQGLQFLFEYFSETQRNKGNFPGRFSGRQFSNSRSEMNVSTLELGDSALYLCASSLAGQGVTYEQYFGPGTRLTVT.

This clonotype was seen repeatedly, ten times or more. Here the CDR3 reads CSGGQGNGELFF. Here the CDR3 DNA reads TGCAGCGGGGGACAGGGCAACGGGGAGCTGTTTTTT. The chain uses TRBV29-1 and TRBJ2-2, with TRBD1 matching over 9 bases. V gave up 7 bases and J gave up 7 bases; unmatched junction bases: 4. Per germline, CDR1 SQVTM and CDR2 ANQGSEA. This CDR3 comprises 12 residues.

This clonotype has a count of ten or more. This chain links TRBV5-1 with TRBJ2-1; 10 bases align to TRBD2. J lost 5 bases, V lost 0 bases, and 2 bases had no gene match. The CDR3 contains 15 residues. Germline values: CDR1 SGHRS, CDR2 YFSETQ. The CDR3 loop is CASSLEAGGHNEQFF. CDR3 sequence (DNA): TGCGCCAGCAGCTTGGAAGCGGGAGGGCACAATGAGCAGTTCTTC.